This is a list of T cell receptor beta chains from one sample in a study of cytomegalovirus exposure and HLA in healthy donors. TCRdb keeps only in-frame clones here, not all; method: immunoSEQ multiplex PCR. The data show 100,000 to 150,000 clones, with roughly 77% seen just once and approximately 1.1% held by the top ten. Sample: PBMCs. The receptor set was obtained from a woman younger than 45 in good health and CMV-seronegative. The conserved cysteine and the conserved F or W are not part of the CDR3 here. Each record gives: V gene, J gene, CDR3 protein.

>TRBV13|TRBJ2-7
ASSTRLALSYEQY
>TRBV30|TRBJ1-5
ASGQGTGAQH
>TRBV10-3|TRBJ1-3
AISEGSRVSGNTIY
>TRBV19|TRBJ1-5
ASSIEHRYSNQPQH
>TRBV11-3|TRBJ2-3
ASSRGQRGPWDTQY
>TRBV7-8|TRBJ2-7
ASSLGRAGEGNEQY
>TRBV19|TRBJ1-2
ASSSSGVRYGYT
>TRBV9|TRBJ2-2
ASSVGLAGGPGELF
>TRBV29-1|TRBJ2-4
SVETRTGQLAKNIQY
>TRBV5-1|TRBJ1-1
ASSSEGTEAF
>TRBV27|TRBJ2-7
ASSYSLAGAYYEQY
>TRBV7-2|TRBJ2-3
ASSSGLVTDTQY
>TRBV11-2|TRBJ1-6
ASSRGGMNSPLH
>TRBV30|TRBJ1-1
AWTRQGNTEAF
>TRBV5-4|TRBJ2-7
ASSPGQPSSYEQY
>TRBV2|TRBJ1-6
ASSEAHGRINSPLH
>TRBV7-3|TRBJ2-2
ASSRGGDRTGELF
>TRBV7-2|TRBJ2-5
ASSLAGDYQETQY
>TRBV27|TRBJ2-4
ASSLAGDKNIQY
>TRBV11-2|TRBJ1-1
ASSLGPGTEAF
>TRBV20-1|TRBJ2-7
SASPGHQQY
>TRBV5-1|TRBJ2-1
ASSSTSGTYNEQF
>TRBV9|TRBJ1-1
ASSVDSGNKEAF
>TRBV9|TRBJ2-3
ASSPRTGGDTQY
>TRBV30|TRBJ1-6
AWNRDRHSPLH
>TRBV27|TRBJ1-1
ASSSQVNTEAF
>TRBV27|TRBJ1-1
ASSLFTNTEAF
>TRBV6-5|TRBJ2-7
ASSGGSY
>TRBV5-6|TRBJ1-1
ASSSGGGAAF
>TRBV30|TRBJ1-5
AWGQGNSNQPQH